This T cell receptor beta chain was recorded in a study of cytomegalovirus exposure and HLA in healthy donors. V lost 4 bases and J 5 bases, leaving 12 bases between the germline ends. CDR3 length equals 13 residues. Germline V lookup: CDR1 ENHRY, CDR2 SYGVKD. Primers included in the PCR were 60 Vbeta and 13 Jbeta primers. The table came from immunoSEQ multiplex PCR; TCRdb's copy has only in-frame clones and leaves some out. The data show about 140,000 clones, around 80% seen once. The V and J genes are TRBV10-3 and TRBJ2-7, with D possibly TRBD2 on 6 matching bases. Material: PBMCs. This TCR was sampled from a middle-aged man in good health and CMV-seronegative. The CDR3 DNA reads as TGTGCCATCAGTGGCAGAACGGGGGACGAGCAGTACTTC. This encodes CAISGRTGDEQYF.